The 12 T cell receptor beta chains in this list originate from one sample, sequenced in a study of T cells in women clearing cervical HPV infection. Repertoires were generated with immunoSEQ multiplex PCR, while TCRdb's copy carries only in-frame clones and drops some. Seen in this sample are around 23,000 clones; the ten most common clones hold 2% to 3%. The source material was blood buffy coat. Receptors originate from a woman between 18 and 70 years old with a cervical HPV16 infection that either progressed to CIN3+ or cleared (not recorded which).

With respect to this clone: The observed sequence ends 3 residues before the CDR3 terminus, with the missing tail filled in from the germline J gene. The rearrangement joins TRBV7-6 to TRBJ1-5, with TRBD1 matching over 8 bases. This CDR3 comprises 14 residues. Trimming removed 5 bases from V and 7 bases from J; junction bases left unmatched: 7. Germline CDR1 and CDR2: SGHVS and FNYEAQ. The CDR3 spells CASSRGTGDQPQHF. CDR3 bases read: TGTGCCAGCAGCCGGGGGACAGGAGACCAGCCC.

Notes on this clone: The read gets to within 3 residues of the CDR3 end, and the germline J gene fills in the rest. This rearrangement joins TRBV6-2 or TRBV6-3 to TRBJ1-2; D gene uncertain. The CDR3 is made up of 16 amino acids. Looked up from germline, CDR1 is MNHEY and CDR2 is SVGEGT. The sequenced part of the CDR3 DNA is TGTGCCAGCAGTTCCCCCAAGACTAGAAATTCCGACGAC. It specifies CASSSPKTRNSDD. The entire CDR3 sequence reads CASSSPKTRNSDDYTF.

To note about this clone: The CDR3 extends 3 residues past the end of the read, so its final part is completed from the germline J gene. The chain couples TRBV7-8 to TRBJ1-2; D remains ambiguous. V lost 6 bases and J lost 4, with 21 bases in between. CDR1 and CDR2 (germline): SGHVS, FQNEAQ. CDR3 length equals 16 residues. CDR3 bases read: TGTGCCAGCAGTCCCAGCGGCGCAGCGGCCTTCTATGGC. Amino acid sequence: CASSPSGAAAFYG. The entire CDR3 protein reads CASSPSGAAAFYGYTF.

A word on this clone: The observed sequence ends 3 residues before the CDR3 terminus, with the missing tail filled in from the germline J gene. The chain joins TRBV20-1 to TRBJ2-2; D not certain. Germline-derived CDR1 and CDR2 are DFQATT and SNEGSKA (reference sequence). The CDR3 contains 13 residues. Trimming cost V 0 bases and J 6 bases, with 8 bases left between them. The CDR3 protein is CSARDFGSGELFF. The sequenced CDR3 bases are TGCAGTGCTAGAGATTTCGGGTCCGGGGAG.

This CDR3 is CASKVSNQPQHF. The part of the CDR3 DNA that was read is TGTGCCAGTAAGGTGAGCAATCAGCCC. V usage is TRBV19 and J usage is TRBJ1-5; D not certain. The read terminates 3 residues before the CDR3 end, so the remaining end is supplied by the germline J gene. V was trimmed by 7 bases and J by 1 base, leaving 5 bases between them. Germline CDR1 LNHDA, CDR2 SQIVND (reference sequence). This CDR3 is 12 amino acids long.

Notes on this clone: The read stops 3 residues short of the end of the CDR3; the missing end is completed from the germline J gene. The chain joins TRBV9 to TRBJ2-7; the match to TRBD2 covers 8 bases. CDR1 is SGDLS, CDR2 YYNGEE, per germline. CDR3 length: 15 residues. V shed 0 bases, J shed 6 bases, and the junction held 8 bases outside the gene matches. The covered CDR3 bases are TGTGCCAGCAGCGTAGAGGGGAAGGGGACTAGCGAG. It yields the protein CASSVEGKGTSE. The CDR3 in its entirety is CASSVEGKGTSEQYF.

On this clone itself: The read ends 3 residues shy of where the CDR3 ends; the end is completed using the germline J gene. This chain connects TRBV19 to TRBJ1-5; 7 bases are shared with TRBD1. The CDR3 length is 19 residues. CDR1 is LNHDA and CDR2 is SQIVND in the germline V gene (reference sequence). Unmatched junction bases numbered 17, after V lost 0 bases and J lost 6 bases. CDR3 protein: CASSIDPGQNSGHIQPQHF. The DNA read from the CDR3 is TGTGCCAGTAGTATAGATCCGGGACAGAACTCGGGGCACATTCAGCCC.

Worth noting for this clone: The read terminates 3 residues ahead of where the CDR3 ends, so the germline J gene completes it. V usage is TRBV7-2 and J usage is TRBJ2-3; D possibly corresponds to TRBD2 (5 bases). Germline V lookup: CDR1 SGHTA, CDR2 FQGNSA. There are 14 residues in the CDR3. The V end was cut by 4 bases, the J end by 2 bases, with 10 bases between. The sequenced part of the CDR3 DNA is TGTGCCAGCAGCTACCCAGCGGACACAGATACG. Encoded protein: CASSYPADTDT. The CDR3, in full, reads CASSYPADTDTQYF.

The CDR3 loop reads CASSLRDRDDYTF. The sequenced part of the CDR3 DNA is TGTGCCAGCAGCTTACGGGACAGGGACGAC. The chain combines TRBV7-9 with TRBJ1-2; 9 bases fit TRBD1. The sequenced fragment ends 3 residues before the CDR3 boundary, so the rest is inferred from the germline J gene. From germline, CDR1 is SEHNR and CDR2 FQNEAQ (reference sequence). The length of the CDR3 is 13 residues.

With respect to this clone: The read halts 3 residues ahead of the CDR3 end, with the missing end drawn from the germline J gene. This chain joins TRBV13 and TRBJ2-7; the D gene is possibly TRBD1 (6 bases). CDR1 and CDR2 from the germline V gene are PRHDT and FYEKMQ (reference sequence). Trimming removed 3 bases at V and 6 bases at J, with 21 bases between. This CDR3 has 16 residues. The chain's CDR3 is CASSLGTPVKLREQYF. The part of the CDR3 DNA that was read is TGTGCCAGCAGCTTGGGGACACCAGTCAAACTACGCGAG.

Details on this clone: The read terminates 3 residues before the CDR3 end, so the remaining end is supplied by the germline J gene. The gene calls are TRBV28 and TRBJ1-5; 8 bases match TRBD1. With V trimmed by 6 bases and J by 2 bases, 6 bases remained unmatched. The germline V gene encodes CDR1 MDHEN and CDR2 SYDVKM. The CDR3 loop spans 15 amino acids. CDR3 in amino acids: CASRDGQGGNQPQHF. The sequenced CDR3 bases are TGTGCCAGCAGGGACGGACAGGGCGGCAATCAGCCC.

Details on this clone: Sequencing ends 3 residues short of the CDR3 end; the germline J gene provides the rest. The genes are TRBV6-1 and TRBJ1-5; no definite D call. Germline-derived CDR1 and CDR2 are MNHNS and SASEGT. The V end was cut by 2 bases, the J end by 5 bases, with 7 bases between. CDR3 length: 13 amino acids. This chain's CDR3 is CASSERADQPQHF. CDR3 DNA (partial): TGTGCCAGCAGTGAAAGGGCCGATCAGCCC.